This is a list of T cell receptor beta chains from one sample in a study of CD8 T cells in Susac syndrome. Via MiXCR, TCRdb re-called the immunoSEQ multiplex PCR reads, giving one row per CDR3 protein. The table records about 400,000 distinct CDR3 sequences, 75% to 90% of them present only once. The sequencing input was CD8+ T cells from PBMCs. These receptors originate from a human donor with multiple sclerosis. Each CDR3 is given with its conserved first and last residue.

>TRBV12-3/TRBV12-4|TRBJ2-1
CASTGTSGDGSYNEQFF
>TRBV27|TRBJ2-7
CASSAGRLYEQYF
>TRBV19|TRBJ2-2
CAAGSNTGELFF
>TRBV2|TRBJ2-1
CASKRDLMERESNEQFF
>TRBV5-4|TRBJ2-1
CASSLGTSGLEQFF
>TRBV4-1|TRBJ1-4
CASSPKLLWDEKLFF
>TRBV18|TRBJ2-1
CASSPGGFLRGEQFF
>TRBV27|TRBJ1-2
CASSVDSRYGYTF
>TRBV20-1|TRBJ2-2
CSAVPGTGGSGELFF
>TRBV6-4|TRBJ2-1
CASSDQGTSGSYNEQFF
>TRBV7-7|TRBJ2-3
CASSPLDRGTSTDTQYF
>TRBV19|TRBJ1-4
CASTGTANEKLFF
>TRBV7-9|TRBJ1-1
CASSLGIAGQGNTEAFF
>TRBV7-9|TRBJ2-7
CASSRGTGEMAYEQYF
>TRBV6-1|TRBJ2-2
CASSLWTAPSAEELFF